The text below deals with one T cell receptor (beta chain). The sample originates from a study of T cells in localized non-small cell lung cancer. This CDR3 is 13 amino acids long. Trimming pared 2 bases from V and 1 base from J, leaving 6 bases between. Germline V gene sequence: CDR1 MDHEN, CDR2 SYDVKM. Method: immunoSEQ multiplex PCR; TCRdb's copy keeps in-frame clones and lacks some. The data show over a thousand clones, more than 25% seen once. The receptor's source is a man between 40 and 75 years old with stage II squamous cell lung carcinoma. Material: normal lung tissue next to the tumor, obtained before any cancer treatment. J is TRBJ2-7 and V is TRBV28; D not resolved. The chain's CDR3 is CASSLAASYEQYF. The CDR3 DNA reads as TGTGCCAGCAGTTTAGCGGCGTCCTACGAGCAGTACTTC.